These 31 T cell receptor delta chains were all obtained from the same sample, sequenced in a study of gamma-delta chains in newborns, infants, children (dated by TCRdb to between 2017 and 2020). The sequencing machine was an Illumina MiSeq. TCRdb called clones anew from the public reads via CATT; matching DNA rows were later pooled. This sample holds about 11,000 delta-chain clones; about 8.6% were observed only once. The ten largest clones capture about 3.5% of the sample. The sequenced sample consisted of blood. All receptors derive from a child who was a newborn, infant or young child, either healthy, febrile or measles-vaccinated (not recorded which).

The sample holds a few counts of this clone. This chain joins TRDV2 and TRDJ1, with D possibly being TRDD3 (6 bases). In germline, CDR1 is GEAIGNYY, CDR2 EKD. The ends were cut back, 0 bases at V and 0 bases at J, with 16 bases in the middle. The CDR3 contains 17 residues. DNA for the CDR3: TGTGCCTGTGACACCGTGGGTGGGGGTCATTACACCGATAAACTCATCTTT. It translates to CACDTVGGGHYTDKLIF.

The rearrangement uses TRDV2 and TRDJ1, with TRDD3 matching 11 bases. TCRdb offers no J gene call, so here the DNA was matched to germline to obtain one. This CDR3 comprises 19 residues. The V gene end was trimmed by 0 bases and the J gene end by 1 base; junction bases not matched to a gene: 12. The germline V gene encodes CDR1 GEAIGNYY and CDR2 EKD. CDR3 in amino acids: CACDTSWGIRLLSTDKLIF. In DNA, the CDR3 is TGTGCCTGTGACACCTCTTGGGGGATACGCCTGTTATCCACCGATAAACTCATCTTT.

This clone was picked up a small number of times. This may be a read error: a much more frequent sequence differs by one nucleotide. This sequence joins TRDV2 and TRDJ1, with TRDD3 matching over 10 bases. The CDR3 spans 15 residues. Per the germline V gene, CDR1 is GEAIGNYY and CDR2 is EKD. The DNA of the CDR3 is TGTGCCCGTGACCCACTGGGGGATTACACCGATAAACTCATCTTT. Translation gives CARDPLGDYTDKLIF.

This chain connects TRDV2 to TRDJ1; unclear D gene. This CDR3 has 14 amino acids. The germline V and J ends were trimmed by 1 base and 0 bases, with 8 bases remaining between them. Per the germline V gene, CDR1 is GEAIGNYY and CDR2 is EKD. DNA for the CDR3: TGTGCCTGTGACACTCTTATGCACACCGATAAACTCATCTTT. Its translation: CACDTLMHTDKLIF.

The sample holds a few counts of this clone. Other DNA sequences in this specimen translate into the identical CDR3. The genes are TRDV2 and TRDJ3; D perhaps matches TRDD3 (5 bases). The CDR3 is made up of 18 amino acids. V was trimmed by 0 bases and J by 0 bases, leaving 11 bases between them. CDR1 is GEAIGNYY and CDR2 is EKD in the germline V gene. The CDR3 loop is CACDTAGGLSWDTRQMFF. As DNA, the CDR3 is TGTGCCTGTGACACCGCAGGGGGTCTCTCCTGGGACACCCGACAGATGTTTTTC.

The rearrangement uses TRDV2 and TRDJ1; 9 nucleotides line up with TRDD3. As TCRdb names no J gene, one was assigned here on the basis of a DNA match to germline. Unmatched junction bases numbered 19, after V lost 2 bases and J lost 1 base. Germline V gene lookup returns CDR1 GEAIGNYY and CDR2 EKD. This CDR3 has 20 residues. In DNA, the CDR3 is TGTGCCTGTGACATGTTAAGCATAGGGGATACGGCGGGTCCCACCGATAAACTCATCTTT. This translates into CACDMLSIGDTAGPTDKLIF.

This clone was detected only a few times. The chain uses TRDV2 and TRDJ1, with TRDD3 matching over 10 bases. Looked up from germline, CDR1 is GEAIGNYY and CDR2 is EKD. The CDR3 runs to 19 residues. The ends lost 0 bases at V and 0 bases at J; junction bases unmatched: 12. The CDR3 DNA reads TGTGCCTGTGACACCGTACAAAATGGGGGATACTCTTACACCGATAAACTCATCTTT. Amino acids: CACDTVQNGGYSYTDKLIF.

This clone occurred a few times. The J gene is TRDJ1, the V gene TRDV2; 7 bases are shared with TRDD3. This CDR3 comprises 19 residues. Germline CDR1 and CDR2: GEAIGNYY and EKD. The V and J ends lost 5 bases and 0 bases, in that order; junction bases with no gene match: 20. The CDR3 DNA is TGTGCCTGTGCCCCTGTTAATTTTGCTGGGGGCTCCTACACCGATAAACTCATCTTT. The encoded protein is CACAPVNFAGGSYTDKLIF.

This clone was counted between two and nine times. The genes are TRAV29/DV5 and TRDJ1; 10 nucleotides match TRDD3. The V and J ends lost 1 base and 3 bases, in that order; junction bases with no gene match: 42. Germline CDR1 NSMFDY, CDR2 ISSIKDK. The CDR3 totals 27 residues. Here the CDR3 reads CAASYFSLSSYKERGFRRGIRPDKLIF. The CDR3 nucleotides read TGTGCAGCAAGCTACTTTTCCCTTTCTTCCTACAAGGAGAGGGGCTTTAGGCGGGGGATACGCCCCGATAAACTCATCTTT.

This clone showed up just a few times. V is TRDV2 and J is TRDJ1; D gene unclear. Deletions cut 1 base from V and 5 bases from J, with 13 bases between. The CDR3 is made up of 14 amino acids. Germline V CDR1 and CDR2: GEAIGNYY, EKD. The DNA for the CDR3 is TGTGCCTGTGACACTCTGACGCGGAGGGATAAACTCATCTTT. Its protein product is CACDTLTRRDKLIF.

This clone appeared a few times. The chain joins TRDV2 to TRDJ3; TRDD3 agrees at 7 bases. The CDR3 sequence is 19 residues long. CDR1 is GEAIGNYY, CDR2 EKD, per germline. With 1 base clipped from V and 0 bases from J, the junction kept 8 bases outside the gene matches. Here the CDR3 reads CACDTAGGLSSWDTRQMFF. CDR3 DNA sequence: TGTGCCTGTGACACGGCTGGGGGGTTGAGCTCCTGGGACACCCGACAGATGTTTTTC.

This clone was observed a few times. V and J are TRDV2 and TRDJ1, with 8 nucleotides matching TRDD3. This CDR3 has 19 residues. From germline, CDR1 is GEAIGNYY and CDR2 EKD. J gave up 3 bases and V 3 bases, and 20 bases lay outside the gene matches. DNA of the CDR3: TGTGCCTGTGACGCTATTAAGCCTGGGGGAAGTCCTCGGTCCGATAAACTCATCTTT. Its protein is CACDAIKPGGSPRSDKLIF.

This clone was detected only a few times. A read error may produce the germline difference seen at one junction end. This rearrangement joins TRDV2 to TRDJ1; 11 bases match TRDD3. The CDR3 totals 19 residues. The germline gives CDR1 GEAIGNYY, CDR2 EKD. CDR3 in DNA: TGTGCCTGCAATCCCCTTGGGGGATACGCTTTGGAGAAGACCGATAAACACATCTTT. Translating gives CACNPLGGYALEKTDKHIF.

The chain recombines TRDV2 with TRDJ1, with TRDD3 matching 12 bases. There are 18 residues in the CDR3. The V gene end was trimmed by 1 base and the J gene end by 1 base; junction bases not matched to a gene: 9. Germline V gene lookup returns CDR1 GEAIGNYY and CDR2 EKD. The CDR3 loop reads CACDTLGDTQGGTDKLIF. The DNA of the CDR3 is TGTGCCTGTGACACGCTGGGGGATACGCAGGGTGGCACCGATAAACTCATCTTT.

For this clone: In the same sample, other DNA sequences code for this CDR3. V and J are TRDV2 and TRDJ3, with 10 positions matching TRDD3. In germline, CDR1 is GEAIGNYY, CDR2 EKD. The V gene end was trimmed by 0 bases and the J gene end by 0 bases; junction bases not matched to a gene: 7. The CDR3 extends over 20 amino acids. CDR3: CACDTAGGYASSWDTRQMFF. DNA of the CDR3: TGTGCCTGTGACACCGCCGGGGGATACGCCAGCTCCTGGGACACCCGACAGATGTTTTTC.

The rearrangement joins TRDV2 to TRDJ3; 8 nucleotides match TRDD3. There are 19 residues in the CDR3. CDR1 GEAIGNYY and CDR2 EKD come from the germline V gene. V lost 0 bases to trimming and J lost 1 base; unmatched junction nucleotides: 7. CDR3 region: CACDTLGDSDSWDTRQMFF. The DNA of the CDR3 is TGTGCCTGTGACACCTTGGGGGATTCGGATTCCTGGGACACCCGACAGATGTTTTTC.

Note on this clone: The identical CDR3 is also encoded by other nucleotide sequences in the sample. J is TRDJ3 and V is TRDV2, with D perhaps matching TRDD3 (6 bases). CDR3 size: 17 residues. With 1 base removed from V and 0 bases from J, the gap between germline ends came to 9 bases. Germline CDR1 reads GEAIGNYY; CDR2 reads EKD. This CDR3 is CACDTTGSSWDTRQMFF. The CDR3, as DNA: TGTGCCTGTGACACTACTGGGAGCTCCTGGGACACCCGACAGATGTTTTTC.

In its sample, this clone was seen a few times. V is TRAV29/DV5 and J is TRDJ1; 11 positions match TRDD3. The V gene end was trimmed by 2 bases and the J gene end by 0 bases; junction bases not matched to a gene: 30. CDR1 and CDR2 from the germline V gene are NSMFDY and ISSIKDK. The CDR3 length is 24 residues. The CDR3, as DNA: TGTGCAGCAAGGGGCCTTCTCGCTCCCCTTCGTGGGGGATACGCGGGGGTGAACACCGATAAACTCATCTTT. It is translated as CAARGLLAPLRGGYAGVNTDKLIF.

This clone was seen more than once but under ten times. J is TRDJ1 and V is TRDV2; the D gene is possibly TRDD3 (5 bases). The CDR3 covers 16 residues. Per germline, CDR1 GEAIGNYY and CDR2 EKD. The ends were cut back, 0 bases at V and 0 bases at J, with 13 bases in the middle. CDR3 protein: CACDTVGEPYTDKLIF. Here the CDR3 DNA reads TGTGCCTGTGACACCGTAGGGGAGCCGTACACCGATAAACTCATCTTT.

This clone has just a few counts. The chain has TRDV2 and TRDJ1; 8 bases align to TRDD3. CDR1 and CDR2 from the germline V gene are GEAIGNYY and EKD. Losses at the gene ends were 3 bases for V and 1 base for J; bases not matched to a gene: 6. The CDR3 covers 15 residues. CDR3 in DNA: TGTGCCTGTGACGCGCTACTGGGGGTCACCGATAAACTCATCTTT. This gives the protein CACDALLGVTDKLIF.

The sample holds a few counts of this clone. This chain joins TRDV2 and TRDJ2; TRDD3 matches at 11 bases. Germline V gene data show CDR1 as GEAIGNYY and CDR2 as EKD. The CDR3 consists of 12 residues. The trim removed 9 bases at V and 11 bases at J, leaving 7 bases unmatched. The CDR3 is CAPWGIPTQLFF. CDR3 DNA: TGTGCCCCCTGGGGGATACCCACCCAACTCTTCTTT.

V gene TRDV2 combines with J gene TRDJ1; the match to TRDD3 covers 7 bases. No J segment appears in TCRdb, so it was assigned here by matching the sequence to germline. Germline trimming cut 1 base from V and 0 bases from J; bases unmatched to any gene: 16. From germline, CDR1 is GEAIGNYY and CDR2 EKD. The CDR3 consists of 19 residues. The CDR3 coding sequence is TGTGCCTGTGACACAGTGGGAGCGTCTGGGGGGACGTACACCGATAAACTCATCTTT. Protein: CACDTVGASGGTYTDKLIF.

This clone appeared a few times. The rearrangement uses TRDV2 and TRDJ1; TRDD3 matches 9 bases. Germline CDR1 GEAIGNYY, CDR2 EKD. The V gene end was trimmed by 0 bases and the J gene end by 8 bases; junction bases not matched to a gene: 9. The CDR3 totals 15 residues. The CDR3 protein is CACDTLGDLGSKLIF. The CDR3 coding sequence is TGTGCCTGTGACACCCTGGGGGATTTGGGCTCCAAACTCATCTTT.

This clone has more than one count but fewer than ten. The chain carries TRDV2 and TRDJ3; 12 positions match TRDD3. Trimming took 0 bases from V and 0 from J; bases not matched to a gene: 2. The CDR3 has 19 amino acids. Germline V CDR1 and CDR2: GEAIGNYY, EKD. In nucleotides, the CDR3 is TGTGCCTGTGACACCCTGGGGGATACGGGCTCCTGGGACACCCGACAGATGTTTTTC. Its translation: CACDTLGDTGSWDTRQMFF.

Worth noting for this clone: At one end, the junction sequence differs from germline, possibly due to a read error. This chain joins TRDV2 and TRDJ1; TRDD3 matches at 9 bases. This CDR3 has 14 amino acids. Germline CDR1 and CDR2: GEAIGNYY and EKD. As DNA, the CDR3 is TGTGCCGGTGACGTGCTGGGGGATTCCGATAAACTCATCTTT. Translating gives CAGDVLGDSDKLIF.

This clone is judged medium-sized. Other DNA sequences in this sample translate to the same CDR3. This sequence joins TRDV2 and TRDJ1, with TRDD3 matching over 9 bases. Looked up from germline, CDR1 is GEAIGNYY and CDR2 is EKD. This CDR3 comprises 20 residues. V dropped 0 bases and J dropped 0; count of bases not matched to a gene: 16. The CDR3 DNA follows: TGTGCCTGTGACACCGTGGGGACTTCACTGGGGGACACCAACACCGATAAACTCATCTTT. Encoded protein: CACDTVGTSLGDTNTDKLIF.

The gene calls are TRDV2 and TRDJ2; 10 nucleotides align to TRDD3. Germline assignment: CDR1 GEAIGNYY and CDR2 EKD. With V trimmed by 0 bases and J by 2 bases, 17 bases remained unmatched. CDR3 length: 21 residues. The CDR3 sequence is CACDTEDISGTGGSLTAQLFF. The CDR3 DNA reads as TGTGCCTGTGACACCGAGGACATTAGCGGAACTGGGGGATCATTGACAGCACAACTCTTCTTT.

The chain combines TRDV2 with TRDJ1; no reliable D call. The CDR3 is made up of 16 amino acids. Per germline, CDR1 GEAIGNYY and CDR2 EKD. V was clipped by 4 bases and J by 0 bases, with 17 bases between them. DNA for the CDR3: TGTGCCTGTGATACCCTAGTCGCCGCCGACACCGATAAACTCATCTTT. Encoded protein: CACDTLVAADTDKLIF.

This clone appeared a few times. The CDR3 region has the DNA TGTGCCTGTGACTCCATACTGGGGGATACGAGCACCCGACAGATGTTTTTC. Translated, it gives CACDSILGDTSTRQMFF. The chain couples TRDV2 to TRDJ3, with 13 bases identical to TRDD3. The CDR3 spans 17 residues. The germline CDR1 and CDR2 sequences are GEAIGNYY and EKD. V lost 3 bases and J lost 9; bases outside the gene matches: 7.

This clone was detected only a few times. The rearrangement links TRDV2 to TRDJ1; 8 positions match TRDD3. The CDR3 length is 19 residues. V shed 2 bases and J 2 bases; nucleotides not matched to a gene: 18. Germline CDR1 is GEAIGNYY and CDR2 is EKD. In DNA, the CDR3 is TGTGCCTGTGACAGATTACTACTGGGGGGATCTCCGGGAACCGATAAACTCATCTTT. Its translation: CACDRLLLGGSPGTDKLIF.

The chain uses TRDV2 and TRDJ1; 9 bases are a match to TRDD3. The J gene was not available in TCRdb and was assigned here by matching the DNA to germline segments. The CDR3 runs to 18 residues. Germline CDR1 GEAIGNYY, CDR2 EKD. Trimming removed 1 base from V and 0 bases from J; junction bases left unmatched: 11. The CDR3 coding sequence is TGTGCCTGTGACACGGTTGAGGGGGATACCCCGTACACCGATAAACTCATCTTT. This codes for CACDTVEGDTPYTDKLIF.